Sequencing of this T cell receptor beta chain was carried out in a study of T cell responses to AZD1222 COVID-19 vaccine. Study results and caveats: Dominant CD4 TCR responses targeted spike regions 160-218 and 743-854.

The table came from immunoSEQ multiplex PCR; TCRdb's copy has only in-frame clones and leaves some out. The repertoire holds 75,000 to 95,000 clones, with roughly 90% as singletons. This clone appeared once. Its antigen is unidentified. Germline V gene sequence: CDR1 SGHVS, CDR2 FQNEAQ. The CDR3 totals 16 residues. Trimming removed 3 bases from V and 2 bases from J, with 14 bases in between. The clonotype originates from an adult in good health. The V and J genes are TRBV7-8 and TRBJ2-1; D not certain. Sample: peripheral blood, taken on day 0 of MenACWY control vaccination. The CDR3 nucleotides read TGTGCCAGCAGCTTCTTCATGCAATCGGCCTACAATGAGCAGTTCTTC. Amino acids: CASSFFMQSAYNEQFF.